The 27 T cell receptor beta chains listed next were all sequenced from one sample in a study of metastatic and nonmetastatic thyroid tumors (dated by TCRdb to the early 2020s). Before undergoing thyroid surgery, none of the patients had been given any kind of treatment. The library was prepared using PCR. Sequencing was carried out with an Illumina HiSeq 4000. The raw public data were reprocessed by TCRdb itself: fastp quality trimming at Q25, MiXCR clonotype calling, in-frame beta chains only. In this sample the table shows approximately 9,000 clones, approximately 32% of which occur a single time. The top ten constitute around 15% of the sample. Sequencing was performed on adjacent normal tissue. The receptors come from a female donor with papillary thyroid cancer or a benign thyroid nodule (not recorded which). Some clones in this sample may be carry-over from other donors' samples.

The rearrangement links TRBV19 to TRBJ2-5, with TRBD2 as a possible D gene (5 bases). Trimming removed 5 bases from V and 0 bases from J, with 7 bases in between. The CDR3 covers 13 residues. Looked up from germline, CDR1 is LNHDA and CDR2 is SQIVND (reference sequence). The CDR3 sequence: CASSLAYQETQYF. The CDR3 nucleotides read TGTGCCAGTAGTCTAGCTTACCAAGAGACCCAGTACTTC.

The genes are TRBV6-2 or TRBV6-3 and TRBJ2-1; 7 bases agree with TRBD1. Germline V CDR1 and CDR2: MNHEY, SVGEGT. The CDR3 runs 17 residues. V lost 2 bases to trimming and J lost 0 bases; unmatched junction nucleotides: 7. CDR3 nucleotide sequence: TGTGCCAGCAGTTACAAGGACAGGCCCTTCTCCTACAATGAGCAGTTCTTC. This encodes CASSYKDRPFSYNEQFF.

The chain carries TRBV3-1 and TRBJ2-3; TRBD1 agrees at 9 bases. This CDR3 region has 16 residues. The germline V gene encodes CDR1 LGHDT and CDR2 YNNKEL (reference sequence). V gave up 8 bases and J gave up 12 bases; unmatched junction bases: 21. The CDR3 reads CASGRNRGRSWGAQYF. The CDR3 bases are TGTGCCAGCGGCCGCAACAGGGGGCGAAGCTGGGGGGCTCAGTATTTT.

The J gene is TRBJ2-1, the V gene TRBV4-1, with TRBD2 matching 12 bases. The CDR3 runs to 16 residues. V dropped 4 bases and J dropped 7; count of bases not matched to a gene: 8. The germline V gene encodes CDR1 MGHRA and CDR2 YSYEKL. CDR3 in DNA: TGCGCCAGCAGCCGTCTAGCGGGAGGGCCTGTAAATGAGCAGTTCTTC. Its protein product is CASSRLAGGPVNEQFF.

V usage is TRBV7-9 and J usage is TRBJ2-5; D is unresolved. The germline V gene encodes CDR1 SEHNR and CDR2 FQNEAQ (reference sequence). The CDR3 runs 13 residues. Trimming pared 2 bases from V and 4 bases from J, leaving 8 bases between. CDR3 DNA sequence: TGTGCCAGCAGCTTACCGGGCGGAGAGACCCAGTACTTC. Encoded protein: CASSLPGGETQYF.

In this sample, this clone turned up a few times. This rearrangement joins TRBV30 to TRBJ2-7, with 9 bases identical to TRBD2. The CDR3 sequence is 14 residues long. Trimming cost V 1 base and J 9 bases; bases outside gene matches: 10. CDR1 is GTSNPN and CDR2 is SVGIG in the germline V gene (reference sequence). The CDR3 is CAWSDLAGSDAQYF. CDR3 in DNA: TGTGCCTGGAGTGACCTAGCGGGATCGGACGCGCAGTACTTC.

This clone has just a few counts. The rearrangement joins TRBV27 to TRBJ1-1; possible D gene TRBD1, 6 bases. Germline V gene sequence: CDR1 MNHEY, CDR2 SMNVEV (reference sequence). The V end was cut by 4 bases, the J end by 4 bases, with 16 bases between. This CDR3 region has 15 residues. The CDR3 region is CASSSTLQGGTEAFF. CDR3 DNA sequence: TGTGCCAGCAGTTCTACATTACAGGGAGGCACTGAAGCTTTCTTT.

The chain links TRBV20-1 to TRBJ1-5; possibly TRBD1 for D (5 bases). The CDR3 sequence is 16 residues long. With 0 bases removed from V and 6 bases from J, the gap between germline ends came to 18 bases. Per the germline V gene, CDR1 is DFQATT and CDR2 is SNEGSKA (reference sequence). The CDR3 nucleotides read TGCAGTGCTAGAGATGTTAAGGGGCGGGGTGGTCAGCCCCAGCATTTT. It codes for CSARDVKGRGGQPQHF.

The rearrangement uses TRBV28 and TRBJ1-1, with D unclear. The length of the CDR3 is 14 residues. Germline CDR1 is MDHEN and CDR2 is SYDVKM. V was shortened by 0 bases and J by 5 bases, with 10 bases between the two germline ends. The CDR3 nucleotides are TGTGCCAGCAGTTTATGGACACGTGAGACTGAAGCTTTCTTT. Translating gives CASSLWTRETEAFF.

This clone has a handful of counts. The rearrangement uses TRBV19 and TRBJ1-2; no reliable D call. The CDR3 contains 11 residues. Per the germline V gene, CDR1 is LNHDA and CDR2 is SQIVND (reference sequence). V was shortened by 7 bases and J by 5 bases, with 8 bases between the two germline ends. The CDR3 is CASTKGYGYTF. CDR3 DNA sequence: TGTGCCAGTACTAAAGGGTATGGCTACACCTTC.

Ten or more counts support this clone. The rearrangement joins TRBV12-3 or TRBV12-4 to TRBJ1-1, with 10 bases matching TRBD1. The CDR3 length is 17 residues. The junction had 14 bases not matched to a gene; V was cut back by 5 bases and J by 5 bases. The CDR3 nucleotides read TGTGCCAGCAGTCCGACAGGGGGCGCGGTCGGTGGGACTGAAGCTTTCTTT. It codes for CASSPTGGAVGGTEAFF.

This clone is medium-sized (0.01 to 0.1%) by share. The chain carries TRBV7-9 and TRBJ2-7, with 8 bases fitting TRBD1. CDR3 length equals 13 residues. Germline CDR1 reads SEHNR; CDR2 reads FQNEAQ (reference sequence). Trimming cost V 2 bases and J 8 bases; bases outside gene matches: 5. The CDR3 DNA is TGTGCCAGCAGCTTATCCGGACAGGGTCAGCAGTACTTC. As protein: CASSLSGQGQQYF. The variable domain in full, with the rest retrieved from reference TRBV7-9 and TRBJ2-7, is DTGVSQNPRHKITKRGQNVTFRCDPISEHNRLYWYRQTLGQGPEFLTYFQNEAQLEKSRLLSDRFSAERPKGSFSTLEIQRTEQGDSAMYLCASSLSGQGQQYFGPGTRLTVT.

This clone has just a few counts. In nucleotides, the CDR3 is TGTGCCAGCAGCCTCGTCGGTGCCCAGCAGTACTTC. Amino acid sequence: CASSLVGAQQYF. This chain uses TRBV11-2 with TRBJ2-7, with D hard to call. Germline lookup yields CDR1 SGHAT and CDR2 FQNNGV. This CDR3 is built from 12 residues. The V end was cut by 5 bases, the J end by 8 bases, with 13 bases between.

The chain recombines TRBV20-1 with TRBJ1-1; a possible D gene is TRBD1 (5 bases). This CDR3 contains 14 residues. V lost 3 bases and J 2 bases, leaving 13 bases between the germline ends. The germline gives CDR1 DFQATT, CDR2 SNEGSKA (reference sequence). The CDR3 DNA sequence: TGCAGTGCTAGCAGGGTAGATGGCAACACTGAAGCTTTCTTT. This encodes CSASRVDGNTEAFF.

In DNA, the CDR3 is TGTGCCAGCAGTGAATCGGCCTTCTACGAGCAGTACTTC. This codes for CASSESAFYEQYF. This chain joins TRBV2 and TRBJ2-7, with D hard to call. V was pared by 2 bases and J by 3 bases, with 8 bases between. CDR3 length: 13 residues. Germline V gene lookup returns CDR1 SNHLY and CDR2 FYNNEI.

V is TRBV11-3 and J is TRBJ1-1, with D tentatively TRBD1 (6 bases). This CDR3 spans 14 amino acids. In germline, CDR1 is SGHNT, CDR2 YENEEA. Trimming shortened V by 5 bases and J by 7 bases, and 17 bases separated the two germline ends. For the CDR3, the DNA is TGTGCCAGCAGCCTTCACAGGGAAATGTTTGAAGCTTTCTTT. Amino acids: CASSLHREMFEAFF.

About this clone itself: No conserved phenylalanine or tryptophan is present at the end of the CDR3, so a read error is the likely explanation. The V gene is TRBV5-1, the J gene TRBJ2-7; 7 nucleotides match TRBD1. Trimming at V came to 3 bases and at J to 4 bases, leaving 10 bases not matched to a gene. The CDR3 sequence is 15 residues long. The germline CDR1 and CDR2 sequences are SGHRS and YFSETQ. The CDR3 region is CASSSGQVLRYEQYL. In DNA, the CDR3 is TGCGCCAGCAGCTCCGGACAGGTACTTAGGTACGAGCAGTACCTC.

The CDR3: CASSVVTGYYGYTF. The CDR3, as DNA: TGTGCCAGCAGCGTAGTTACGGGGTACTATGGCTACACCTTC. The rearrangement joins TRBV9 to TRBJ1-2; no clear D gene. CDR1 and CDR2 from the germline V gene are SGDLS and YYNGEE. The CDR3 is 14 residues long. Trimming removed 0 bases at V and 3 bases at J, with 9 bases between. Supplemented by reference TRBV9 and TRBJ1-2, the full variable domain reads DSGVTQTPKHLITATGQRVTLRCSPRSGDLSVYWYQQSLDQGLQFLIQYYNGEERAKGNILERFSAQQFPDLHSELNLSSLELGDSALYFCASSVVTGYYGYTFGSGTRLTVV.

This clone was seen a handful of times. The chain uses TRBV2 and TRBJ1-2; D is ambiguous. Germline CDR1 and CDR2: SNHLY and FYNNEI. Deletions cut 3 bases from V and 14 bases from J, with 16 bases between. The CDR3 contains 12 residues. The CDR3 region is CASSDADGHPTF. CDR3 bases: TGTGCCAGCAGTGACGCGGACGGCCATCCAACCTTC.

The J gene is TRBJ1-6, the V gene TRBV6-6, with a tentative D call TRBD1 (6 bases). Per the germline V gene, CDR1 is MNHNY and CDR2 is SVGAGI (reference sequence). The CDR3 consists of 15 residues. The V and J ends lost 1 base and 5 bases respectively, with 9 bases between them. As DNA, the CDR3 is TGTGCCAGCAGTTACTATGGGGGCCATAATTCACCCCTCCACTTT. Encoded protein: CASSYYGGHNSPLHF.

V gene TRBV10-1 combines with J gene TRBJ2-1; perhaps TRBD1 as D (5 bases). Germline-derived CDR1 and CDR2 are WNHNN and SYGVQD (reference sequence). The CDR3 runs to 15 residues. Trimming cost V 0 bases and J 4 bases, with 10 bases left between them. The CDR3 reads CASSESAAGYNEQFF. The CDR3 DNA reads TGCGCCAGCAGTGAGTCGGCGGCAGGGTACAATGAGCAGTTCTTC.

This clone has only a few counts. V is TRBV6-1 and J is TRBJ1-1, with D perhaps matching TRBD1 (5 bases). The germline V gene encodes CDR1 MNHNS and CDR2 SASEGT. The V end lost 4 bases, the J end lost 4 bases, and 10 bases lay between the germline ends. The CDR3 length is 13 residues. CDR3 in amino acids: CASSVEGPTEAFF. CDR3 DNA sequence: TGTGCCAGCAGTGTAGAGGGGCCCACTGAAGCTTTCTTT.

The sample holds many counts of this clone. J is TRBJ1-1 and V is TRBV13; tentatively, D is TRBD1 (5 bases). The V end was cut by 0 bases, the J end by 2 bases, with 7 bases between. Per germline, CDR1 PRHDT and CDR2 FYEKMQ (reference sequence). The CDR3 runs to 14 residues. Here the CDR3 DNA reads TGTGCCAGCAGCTTAGGCCAGGGAAACACTGAAGCTTTCTTT. This gives the protein CASSLGQGNTEAFF.

By sample fraction, this clone is medium-sized (0.01 to 0.1%). The chain links TRBV6-1 to TRBJ2-1; D gene unclear. V was pared by 7 bases and J by 1 base, with 11 bases between. CDR1 and CDR2 from the germline V gene are MNHNS and SASEGT. This CDR3 is built from 14 residues. CDR3 bases: TGTGCCAGCAACGATTGGTCTTCCTACAATGAGCAGTTCTTC. Its translation: CASNDWSSYNEQFF.

The chain couples TRBV20-1 to TRBJ2-7, with TRBD2 matching over 7 bases. The V segment lost 3 bases and the J segment 3 bases; nucleotides outside the gene matches: 11. Germline CDR1 reads DFQATT; CDR2 reads SNEGSKA (reference sequence). The CDR3 consists of 15 residues. CDR3 nucleotides: TGCAGTGCTAGCATCGGGGACTACTACAACTACGAGCAGTACTTC. Protein product: CSASIGDYYNYEQYF.

The V gene is TRBV5-1, the J gene TRBJ2-2, with 9 bases matching TRBD2. The V gene end was trimmed by 4 bases and the J gene end by 5 bases; junction bases not matched to a gene: 9. Germline V gene lookup returns CDR1 SGHRS and CDR2 YFSETQ. The CDR3 runs to 16 residues. In DNA form, the CDR3 reads TGCGCCAGCAGCCCCGGGAGTCTAGCGGGGACCGGGGAGCTGTTTTTT. Encoded protein: CASSPGSLAGTGELFF.

The V and J genes are TRBV5-1 and TRBJ2-2; 8 positions agree with TRBD2. V shed 5 bases and J 6 bases; nucleotides not matched to a gene: 12. The CDR3 runs to 16 residues. In germline, CDR1 is SGHRS, CDR2 YFSETQ. CDR3 amino acids: CASSQGHSGNPGELFF. In nucleotides, the CDR3 is TGCGCCAGCAGTCAGGGACATAGCGGGAATCCCGGGGAGCTGTTTTTT. The full variable domain, with the rest looked up from reference TRBV5-1 and TRBJ2-2, is KAGVTQTPRYLIKTRGQQVTLSCSPISGHRSVSWYQQTPGQGLQFLFEYFSETQRNKGNFPGRFSGRQFSNSRSEMNVSTLELGDSALYLCASSQGHSGNPGELFFGEGSRLTVL.